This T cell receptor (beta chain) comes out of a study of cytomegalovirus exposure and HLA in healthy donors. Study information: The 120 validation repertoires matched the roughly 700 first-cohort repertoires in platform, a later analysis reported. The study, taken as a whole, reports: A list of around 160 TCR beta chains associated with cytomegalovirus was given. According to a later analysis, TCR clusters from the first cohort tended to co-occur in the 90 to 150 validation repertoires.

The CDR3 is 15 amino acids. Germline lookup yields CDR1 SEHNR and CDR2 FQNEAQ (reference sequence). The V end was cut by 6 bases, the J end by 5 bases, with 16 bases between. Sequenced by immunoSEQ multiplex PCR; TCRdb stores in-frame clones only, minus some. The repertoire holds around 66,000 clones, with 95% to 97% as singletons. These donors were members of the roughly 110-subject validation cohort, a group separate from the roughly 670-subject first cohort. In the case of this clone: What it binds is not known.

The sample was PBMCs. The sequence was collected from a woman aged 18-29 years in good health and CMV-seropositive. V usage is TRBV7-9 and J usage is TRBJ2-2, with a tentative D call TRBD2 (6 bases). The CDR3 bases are TGTGCCAGCAGACAACGGGAGTTGGGGACCGGGGAGCTGTTTTTT. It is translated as CASRQRELGTGELFF.